The T cell receptor (beta chain) under discussion was sequenced for a study of blood T cells in healthy people across ages. As for the study in general: Researchers report that template switching captured about one barcoded beta molecule per two T cells.

PCR was performed a second time for about 7 to 11 cycles using a sample-barcoded 5' primer and a J-beta primer mix. TCRdb processed the 5' RACE reads anew with MiXCR; each CDR3 protein has one entry. The sample shows roughly 1.7 million distinct CDR3 sequences, 30% to 35% of them seen only once. Germline-derived CDR1 and CDR2 are SGHVS and FNYEAQ. The CDR3 is 12 amino acids. This clonotype was detected only once. Relative to the germline gene, one junction end is altered; a read error may explain this. The TCR originated in a woman aged 25-40 years in good health. The sequencing sample was made of blood. The chain joins TRBV7-6 to TRBJ2-7; no reliable D call. CDR3 loop: CVSSLLFGEQYF. The CDR3, as DNA: TGTGTCAGCAGCTTATTGTTTGGCGAGCAGTACTTC.